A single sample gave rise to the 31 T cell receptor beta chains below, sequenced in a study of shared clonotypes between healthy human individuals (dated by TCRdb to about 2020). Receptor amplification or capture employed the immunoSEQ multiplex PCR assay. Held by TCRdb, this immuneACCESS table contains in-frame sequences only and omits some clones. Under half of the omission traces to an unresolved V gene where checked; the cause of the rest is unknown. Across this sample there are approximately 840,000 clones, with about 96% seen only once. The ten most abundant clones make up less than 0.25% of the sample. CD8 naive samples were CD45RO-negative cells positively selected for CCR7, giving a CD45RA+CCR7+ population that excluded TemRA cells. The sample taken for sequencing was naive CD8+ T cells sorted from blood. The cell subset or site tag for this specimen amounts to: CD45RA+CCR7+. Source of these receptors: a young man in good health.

The CDR3 DNA sequence: TGTGCCAGCAGTTTAAAATGGACAGGGCATGGCTACACCTTC. It is translated as CASSLKWTGHGYTF. The chain couples TRBV27 to TRBJ1-2, with TRBD1 matching over 8 bases. Trimming cost V 2 bases and J 6 bases; bases outside gene matches: 5. CDR3 length equals 14 residues. Germline loops: CDR1 MNHEY, CDR2 SMNVEV (reference sequence).

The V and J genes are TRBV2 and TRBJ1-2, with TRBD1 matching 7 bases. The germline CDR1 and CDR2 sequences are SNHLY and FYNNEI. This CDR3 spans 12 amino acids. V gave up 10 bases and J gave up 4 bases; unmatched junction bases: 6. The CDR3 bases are TGTGCCACCTCCAGGGGGTCCTATGGCTACACCTTC. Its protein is CATSRGSYGYTF.

CDR3 nucleotide sequence: TGTGCCAGCGGGGGACTAAAAGAGACCCAGTACTTC. It codes for CASGGLKETQYF. The chain couples TRBV7-6 to TRBJ2-5, with 7 bases fitting TRBD2. V shed 8 bases, J shed 3 bases, and the junction held 3 bases outside the gene matches. Germline CDR1 SGHVS, CDR2 FNYEAQ. This CDR3 spans 12 amino acids. Combining the CDR3 with reference TRBV7-6 and TRBJ2-5 gives the whole variable domain GAGVSQSPRYKVTKRGQDVALRCDPISGHVSLYWYRQALGQGPEFLTYFNYEAQQDKSGLPNDRFSAERPEGSISTLTIQRTEQRDSAMYRCASGGLKETQYFGPGTRLLVL.

CDR3 in DNA: TGTGCCGTAGAGGGAACGAGGACAAATGAGCAGTTCTTC. Translation: CAVEGTRTNEQFF. The chain uses TRBV2 and TRBJ2-1; D possibly uses TRBD1 or TRBD2 (5 bases each). V lost 11 bases to trimming and J lost 7 bases, with 18 bases between them. Per the germline V gene, CDR1 is SNHLY and CDR2 is FYNNEI. There are 13 residues in the CDR3.

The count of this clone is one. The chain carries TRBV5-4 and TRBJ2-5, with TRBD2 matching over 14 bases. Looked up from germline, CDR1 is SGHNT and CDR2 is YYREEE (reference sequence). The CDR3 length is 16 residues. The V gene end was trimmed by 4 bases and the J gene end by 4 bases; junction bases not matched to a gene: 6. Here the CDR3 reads CASSPGTSGSGETQYF. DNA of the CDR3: TGTGCCAGCAGCCCAGGGACTAGCGGGAGTGGAGAGACCCAGTACTTC.

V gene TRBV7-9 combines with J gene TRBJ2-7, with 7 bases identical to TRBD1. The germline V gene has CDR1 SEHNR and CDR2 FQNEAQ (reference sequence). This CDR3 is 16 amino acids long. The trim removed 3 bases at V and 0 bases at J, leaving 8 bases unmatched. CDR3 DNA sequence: TGTGCCAGCAGCTTGGCTGGGACAGCTACCTCCTACGAGCAGTACTTC. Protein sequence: CASSLAGTATSYEQYF.

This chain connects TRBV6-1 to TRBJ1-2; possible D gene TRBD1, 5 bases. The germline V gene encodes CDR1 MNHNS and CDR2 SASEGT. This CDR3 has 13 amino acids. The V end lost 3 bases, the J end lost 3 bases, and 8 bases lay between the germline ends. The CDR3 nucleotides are TGTGCCAGCAGTGATGTAGGGGACTATGGCTACACCTTC. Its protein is CASSDVGDYGYTF.

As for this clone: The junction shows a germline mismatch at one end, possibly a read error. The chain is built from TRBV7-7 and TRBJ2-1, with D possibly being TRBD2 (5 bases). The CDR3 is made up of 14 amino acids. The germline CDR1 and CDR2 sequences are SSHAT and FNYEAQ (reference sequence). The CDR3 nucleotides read TGTGCTAGCAGCTTAGTTCCGCTAGCCGATGAGCAGTTCTTC. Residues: CASSLVPLADEQFF. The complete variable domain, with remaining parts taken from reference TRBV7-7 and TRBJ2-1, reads GAGVSQSPRYKVTKRGQDVTLRCDPISSHATLYWYQQALGQGPEFLTYFNYEAQPDKSGLPSDRFSAERPEGSISTLTIQRTEQRDSAMYRCASSLVPLADEQFFGPGTRLTVL.

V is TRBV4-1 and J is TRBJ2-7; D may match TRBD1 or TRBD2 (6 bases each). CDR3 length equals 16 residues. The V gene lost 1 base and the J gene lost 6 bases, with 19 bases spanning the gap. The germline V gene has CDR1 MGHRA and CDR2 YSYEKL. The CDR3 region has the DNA TGCGCCAGCAGCCAAGGGGGTCCGGGGGCGCGGAGCGAGCAGTACTTC. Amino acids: CASSQGGPGARSEQYF.

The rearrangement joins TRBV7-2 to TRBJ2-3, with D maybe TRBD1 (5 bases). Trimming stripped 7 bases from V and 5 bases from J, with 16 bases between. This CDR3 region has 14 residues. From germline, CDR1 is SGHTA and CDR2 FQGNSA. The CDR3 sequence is CASKTRQGIDTQYF. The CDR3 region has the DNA TGTGCCAGCAAGACGAGGCAGGGAATAGATACGCAGTATTTT.

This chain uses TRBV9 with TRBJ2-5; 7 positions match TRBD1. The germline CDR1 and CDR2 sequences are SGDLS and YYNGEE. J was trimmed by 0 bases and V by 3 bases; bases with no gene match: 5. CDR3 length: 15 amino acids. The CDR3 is CASSAGQTNQETQYF. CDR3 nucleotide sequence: TGTGCCAGCAGCGCGGGACAGACTAACCAAGAGACCCAGTACTTC. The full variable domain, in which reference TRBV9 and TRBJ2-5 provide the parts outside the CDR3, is DSGVTQTPKHLITATGQRVTLRCSPRSGDLSVYWYQQSLDQGLQFLIQYYNGEERAKGNILERFSAQQFPDLHSELNLSSLELGDSALYFCASSAGQTNQETQYFGPGTRLLVL.

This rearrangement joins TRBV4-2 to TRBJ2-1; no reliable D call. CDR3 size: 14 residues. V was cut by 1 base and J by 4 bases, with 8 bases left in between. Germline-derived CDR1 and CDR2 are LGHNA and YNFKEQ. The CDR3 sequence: CASSQVGLYNEQFF. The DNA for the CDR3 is TGTGCCAGCAGCCAAGTTGGCCTGTACAATGAGCAGTTCTTC.

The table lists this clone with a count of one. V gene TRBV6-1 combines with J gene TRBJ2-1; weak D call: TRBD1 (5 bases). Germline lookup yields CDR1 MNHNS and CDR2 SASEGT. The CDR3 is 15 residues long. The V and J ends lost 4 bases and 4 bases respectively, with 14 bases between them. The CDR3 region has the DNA TGTGCCAGCAGTGTAGGGGTTGGGCAATACAATGAGCAGTTCTTC. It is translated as CASSVGVGQYNEQFF.

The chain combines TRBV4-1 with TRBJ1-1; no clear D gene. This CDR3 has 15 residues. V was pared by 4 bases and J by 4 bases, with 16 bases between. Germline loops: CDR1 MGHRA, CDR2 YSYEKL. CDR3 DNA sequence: TGCGCCAGCAGCCCAATTCCCGAGAGAATCACTGAAGCTTTCTTT. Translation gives CASSPIPERITEAFF.

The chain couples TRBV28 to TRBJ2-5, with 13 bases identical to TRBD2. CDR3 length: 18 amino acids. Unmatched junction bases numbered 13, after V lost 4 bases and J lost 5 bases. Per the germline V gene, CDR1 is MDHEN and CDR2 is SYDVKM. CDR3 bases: TGTGCCAGCAGTTCACGGACTAGCGGGAGCCCGGAGGGGGAGACCCAGTACTTC. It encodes CASSSRTSGSPEGETQYF.

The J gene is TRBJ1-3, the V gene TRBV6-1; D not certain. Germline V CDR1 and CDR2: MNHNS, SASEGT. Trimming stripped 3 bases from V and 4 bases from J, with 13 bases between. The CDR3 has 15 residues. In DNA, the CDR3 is TGTGCCAGCAGTGATGGCGCGTGGTCCGGAAACACCATATATTTT. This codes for CASSDGAWSGNTIYF.

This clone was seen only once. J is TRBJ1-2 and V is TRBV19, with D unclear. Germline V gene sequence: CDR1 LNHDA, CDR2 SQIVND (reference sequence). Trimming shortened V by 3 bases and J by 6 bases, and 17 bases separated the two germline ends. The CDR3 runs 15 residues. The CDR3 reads CASSIWTANGDGYTF. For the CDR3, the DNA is TGTGCCAGTAGTATTTGGACCGCCAACGGGGATGGCTACACCTTC.

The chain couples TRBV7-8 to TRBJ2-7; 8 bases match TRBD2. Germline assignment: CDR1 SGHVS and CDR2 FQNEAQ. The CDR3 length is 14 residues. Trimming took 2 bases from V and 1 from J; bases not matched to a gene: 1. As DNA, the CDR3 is TGTGCCAGCAGCTTACCTAGCGGGTCCTACGAGCAGTACTTC. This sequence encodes CASSLPSGSYEQYF.

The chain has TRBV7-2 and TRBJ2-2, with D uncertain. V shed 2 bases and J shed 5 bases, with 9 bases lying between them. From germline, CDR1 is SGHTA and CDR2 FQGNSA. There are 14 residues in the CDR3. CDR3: CASSLIVYTGELFF. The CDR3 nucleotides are TGTGCCAGCAGCTTAATCGTTTATACCGGGGAGCTGTTTTTT.

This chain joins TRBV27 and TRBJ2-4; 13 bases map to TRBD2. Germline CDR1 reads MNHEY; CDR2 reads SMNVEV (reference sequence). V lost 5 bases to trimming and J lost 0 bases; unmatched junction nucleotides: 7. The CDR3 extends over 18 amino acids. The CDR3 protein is CASSRTSGSPLAKNIQYF. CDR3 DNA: TGTGCCAGCAGTCGGACTAGCGGGAGTCCTCTAGCCAAAAACATTCAGTACTTC.

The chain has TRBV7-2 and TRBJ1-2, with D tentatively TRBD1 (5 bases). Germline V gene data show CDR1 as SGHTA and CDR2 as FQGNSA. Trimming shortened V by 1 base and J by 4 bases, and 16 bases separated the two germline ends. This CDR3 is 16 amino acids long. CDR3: CASSLGGTGLGYGYTF. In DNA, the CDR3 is TGTGCCAGCAGCTTAGGAGGGACCGGTCTCGGCTATGGCTACACCTTC.

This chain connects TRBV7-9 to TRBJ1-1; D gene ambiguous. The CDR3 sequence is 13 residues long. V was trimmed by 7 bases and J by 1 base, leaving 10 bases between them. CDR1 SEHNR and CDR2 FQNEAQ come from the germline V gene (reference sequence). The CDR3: CASTPPRNTEAFF. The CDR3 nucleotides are TGTGCCAGCACCCCCCCCCGGAACACTGAAGCTTTCTTT.

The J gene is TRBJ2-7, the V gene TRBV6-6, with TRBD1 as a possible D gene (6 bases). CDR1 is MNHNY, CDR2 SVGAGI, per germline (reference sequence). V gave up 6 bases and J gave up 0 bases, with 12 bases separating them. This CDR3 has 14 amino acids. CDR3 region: CASRKRDNSYEQYF. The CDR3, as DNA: TGTGCCAGCAGAAAAAGGGACAACTCCTACGAGCAGTACTTC.

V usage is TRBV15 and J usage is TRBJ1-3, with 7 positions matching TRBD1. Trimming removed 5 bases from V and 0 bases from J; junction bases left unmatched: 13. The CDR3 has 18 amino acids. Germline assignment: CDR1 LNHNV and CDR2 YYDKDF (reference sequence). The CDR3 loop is CATSGNNDRASSGNTIYF. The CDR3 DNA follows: TGTGCCACCAGCGGAAACAATGACAGGGCGAGCTCTGGAAACACCATATATTTT.

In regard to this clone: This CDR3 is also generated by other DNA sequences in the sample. The CDR3, as DNA: TGTGCCAGCAGCCCACCGGGGTACGAGCAGTACTTC. Translation gives CASSPPGYEQYF. The chain recombines TRBV7-9 with TRBJ2-7; perhaps TRBD2 as D (5 bases). Trimming took off 5 bases at V and 4 bases at J, with 9 bases between the two ends. Germline CDR1 SEHNR, CDR2 FQNEAQ (reference sequence). The CDR3 has 12 amino acids.

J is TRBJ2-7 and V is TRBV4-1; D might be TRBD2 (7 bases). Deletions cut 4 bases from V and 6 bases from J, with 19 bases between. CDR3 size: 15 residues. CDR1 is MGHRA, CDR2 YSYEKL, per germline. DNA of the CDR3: TGCGCCAGCAGCCTGGGGGGGCCCGGGGGTAGCGAGCAGTACTTC. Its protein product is CASSLGGPGGSEQYF.

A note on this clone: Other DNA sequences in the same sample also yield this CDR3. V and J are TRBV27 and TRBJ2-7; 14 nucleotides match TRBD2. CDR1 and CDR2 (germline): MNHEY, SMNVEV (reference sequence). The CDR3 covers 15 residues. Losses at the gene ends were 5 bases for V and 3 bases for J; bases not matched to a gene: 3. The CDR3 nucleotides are TGTGCCAGCAGTCCAGGGACTAGCGGGAGCTACGAGCAGTACTTC. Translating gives CASSPGTSGSYEQYF.

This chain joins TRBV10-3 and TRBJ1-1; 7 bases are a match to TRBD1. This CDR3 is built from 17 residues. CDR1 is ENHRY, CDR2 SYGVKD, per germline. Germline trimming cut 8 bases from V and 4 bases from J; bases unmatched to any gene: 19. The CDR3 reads CAISDRQGGGRSTEAFF. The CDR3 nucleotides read TGTGCCATCTCCGACCGACAGGGAGGAGGGCGTAGCACTGAAGCTTTCTTT.

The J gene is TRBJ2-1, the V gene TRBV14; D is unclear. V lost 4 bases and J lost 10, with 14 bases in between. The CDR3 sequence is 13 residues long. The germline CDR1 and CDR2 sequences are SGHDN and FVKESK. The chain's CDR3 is CASSRPLGGEQFF. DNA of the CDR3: TGTGCCAGCAGCCGACCCTTGGGCGGCGAGCAGTTCTTC. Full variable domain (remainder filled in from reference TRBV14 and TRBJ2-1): EAGVTQFPSHSVIEKGQTVTLRCDPISGHDNLYWYRRVMGKEIKFLLHFVKESKQDESGMPNNRFLAERTGGTYSTLKVQPAELEDSGVYFCASSRPLGGEQFFGPGTRLTVL.

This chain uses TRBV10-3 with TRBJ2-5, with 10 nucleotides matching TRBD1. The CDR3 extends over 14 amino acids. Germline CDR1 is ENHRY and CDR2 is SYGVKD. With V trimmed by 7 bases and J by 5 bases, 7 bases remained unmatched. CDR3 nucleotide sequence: TGTGCCATCAATCCCGGGACAGGGGACGAGACCCAGTACTTC. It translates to CAINPGTGDETQYF.

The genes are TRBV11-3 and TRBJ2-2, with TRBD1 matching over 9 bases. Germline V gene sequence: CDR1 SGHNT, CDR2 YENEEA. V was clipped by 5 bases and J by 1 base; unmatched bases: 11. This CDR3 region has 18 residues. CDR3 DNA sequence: TGTGCCAGCAGCCCCAGGACAGGGGAGGGAGAGAACACCGGGGAGCTGTTTTTT. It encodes CASSPRTGEGENTGELFF.